Listed below are T cell receptor beta chains from one sample, sequenced in a study of T cell responses to AZD1222 COVID-19 vaccine. The protocol was immunoSEQ multiplex PCR, while the TCRdb copy is restricted to in-frame clones and leaves out a portion. Of 95,000 to 120,000 clones in the sample, about nine tenths are singletons; the top ten hold 6.5%. The sample consisted of peripheral blood, taken 28 days after the second AZD1222 dose. Receptors were obtained from an adult who received the AZD1222 COVID-19 vaccine. Each CDR3 is given with its conserved first and last residue. D genes are given only for firm matches. The size of a clone is reported for some rows only, either as once, few or many, or as a class for expanded clones.

size	V	J	D	CDR3	DNA
.	TRBV5-8	TRBJ1-1	.	CASSLPPFFRDGEAFF	TGTGCCAGCAGCTTACCACCCTTTTTCCGGGACGGCGAAGCTTTCTTT
.	TRBV7-9	TRBJ2-7	TRBD1	CASSGPGQGGLYEQYF	TGTGCCAGCAGCGGACCGGGACAGGGGGGATTGTACGAGCAGTACTTC
.	TRBV29-1	TRBJ2-3	TRBD1	CSVGPGGSTDTQYF	TGCAGCGTTGGTCCAGGGGGAAGCACAGATACGCAGTATTTT
.	TRBV29-1	TRBJ1-2	.	CSVELNYGYTF	TGCAGCGTTGAGTTGAACTATGGCTACACCTTC
.	TRBV7-2	TRBJ1-3	.	CASSRNQGSSGNTIYF	TGTGCCAGCAGCCGGAATCAGGGAAGCTCTGGAAACACCATATATTTT
.	TRBV29-1	TRBJ2-3	.	CSVGTPGTDTQYF	TGCTCCGTTGGGACACCGGGCACAGATACGCAGTATTTT
.	TRBV9	TRBJ1-2	.	CASSVLNYGYTF	TGTGCCAGCAGCGTTTTGAACTATGGCTACACCTTC
.	TRBV16	TRBJ2-1	TRBD2	CASSDSGGLKFF	TGTGCCAGCAGCGATAGCGGGGGGTTGAAGTTCTTC
.	TRBV5-1	TRBJ2-2	.	CASSLGATGELFF	TGCGCCAGCAGCTTGGGAGCAACCGGGGAGCTGTTTTTT
.	TRBV11-2	TRBJ1-3	.	CASSLSTDSGNTIYF	TGTGCCAGCAGCTTGTCGACAGACTCTGGAAACACCATATATTTT
once	TRBV7-3	TRBJ2-2	TRBD1	CASSSWDRDGTGELFF	TGTGCCAGCAGCTCTTGGGACAGGGACGGCACCGGGGAGCTGTTTTTT
.	TRBV7-9	TRBJ1-2	.	CASSGTPVGNTF	TGTGCCAGCAGCGGTACCCCCGTGGGGAACACCTTC
.	TRBV6-1	TRBJ1-3	.	CASSEAADSGNTIYF	TGTGCCAGCAGTGAAGCCGCCGACTCTGGAAACACCATATATTTT
.	TRBV3-1/TRBV3-2	TRBJ1-2	TRBD1	CASSRRDRVFGYTF	TGTGCCAGCAGCCGCCGGGACAGGGTATTTGGCTACACCTTC
.	TRBV7-9	TRBJ1-2	TRBD1	CASSSGTVTNYGYTF	TGTGCCAGCAGCTCCGGGACAGTAACTAACTATGGCTACACCTTC
.	TRBV6-1	TRBJ2-7	.	CASSASTSRGGYEQYF	TGTGCCAGCAGTGCGTCCACCAGTAGGGGAGGCTACGAGCAGTACTTC
.	TRBV19	TRBJ2-5	.	CASQRAPQETQYF	TGTGCCAGTCAGCGGGCGCCCCAAGAGACCCAGTACTTC
.	TRBV4-1	TRBJ2-2	TRBD2	CASSQDGGAGATYTGELFF	TGCGCCAGCAGCCAAGATGGTGGAGCGGGGGCTACCTACACCGGGGAGCTGTTTTTT
.	TRBV7-2	TRBJ1-2	TRBD1	CASSLGDREGYGYTF	TGTGCCAGCAGCTTGGGGGACAGGGAGGGTTATGGCTACACCTTC
.	TRBV6-5	TRBJ1-6	TRBD1	CASSMTGRDSPLHF	TGTGCCAGCAGCATGACAGGGAGGGATTCACCCCTCCACTTT
.	TRBV10-3	TRBJ2-3	TRBD1	CAIGRTGQSSTDTQYF	TGTGCCATCGGGCGCACGGGACAGAGTAGCACAGATACGCAGTATTTT
.	TRBV6-5	TRBJ1-1	.	CASSPDWNTEAFF	TGTGCCAGCAGTCCTGACTGGAACACTGAAGCTTTCTTT
.	TRBV2	TRBJ1-1	.	CASRGEGNTEAFF	TGTGCCAGCAGGGGGGAGGGGAACACTGAAGCTTTCTTT
.	TRBV29-1	TRBJ2-2	.	CSVEVTGASNTGELFF	TGCAGCGTTGAGGTAACCGGGGCAAGTAACACCGGGGAGCTGTTTTTT
.	TRBV5-5	TRBJ1-1	.	CASGVPQGRIWSTEAFF	TGTGCCAGCGGGGTCCCCCAGGGGCGAATTTGGAGCACTGAAGCTTTCTTT
.	TRBV14	TRBJ1-3	.	CASSQVPGAGNTIYF	TGTGCCAGCAGCCAAGTTCCAGGGGCTGGAAACACCATATATTTT
.	TRBV4-3	TRBJ2-2	TRBD2	CASSQEAPLAGGPEVGELFF	TGCGCCAGCAGCCAAGAGGCCCCTTTGGCGGGGGGGCCTGAGGTCGGGGAGCTGTTTTTT
.	TRBV20-1	TRBJ2-7	.	CSARLGYEQYF	TGCAGTGCTAGACTAGGCTACGAGCAGTACTTC
.	TRBV11-2	TRBJ1-4	.	CASRGVGPNEKLFF	TGTGCCAGCAGAGGGGTAGGGCCTAATGAAAAACTGTTTTTT
.	TRBV15	TRBJ2-5	TRBD1	CATSREGQGAETQYF	TGTGCCACCAGCAGAGAGGGGCAGGGGGCTGAGACCCAGTACTTC
.	TRBV27	TRBJ2-7	TRBD1	CASSRSSGGSYEQYF	TGTGCCAGCAGTCGGAGCTCAGGGGGCAGCTACGAGCAGTACTTC
.	TRBV3-1/TRBV3-2	TRBJ1-6	.	CASSQSWGSSPLHF	TGTGCCAGCAGCCAATCATGGGGCTCTTCACCCCTCCACTTT
.	TRBV19	TRBJ1-4	.	CASSMGFGRMEEKLFF	TGTGCCAGTAGTATGGGATTTGGACGAATGGAAGAAAAACTGTTTTTT
.	TRBV5-1	TRBJ2-1	TRBD2	CASSGLAGGPDTYNEQFF	TGCGCCAGCAGCGGACTAGCGGGGGGGCCTGACACCTACAATGAGCAGTTCTTC
.	TRBV3-1/TRBV3-2	TRBJ1-1	.	CASSQGVALNTEAFF	TGTGCCAGCAGCCAAGGGGTAGCCCTGAACACTGAAGCTTTCTTT
.	TRBV5-4	TRBJ1-1	.	CASSLYYKNTEAFF	TGTGCCAGCAGCTTGTATTATAAGAACACTGAAGCTTTCTTT
.	TRBV5-6	TRBJ1-2	.	CASSLGDYGYTF	TGTGCCAGCAGCTTAGGGGACTATGGCTACACCTTC
.	TRBV10-1	TRBJ2-1	.	CATSEGSSYNEQFF	TGCGCCACCTCCGAGGGGTCCTCCTACAATGAGCAGTTCTTC
.	TRBV6-5	TRBJ1-3	.	CASSTGYGNTIYF	TGTGCCAGCAGTACAGGGTATGGAAACACCATATATTTT
.	TRBV2	TRBJ1-2	TRBD1	CASRLGTDYGYTF	TGTGCCAGCAGACTCGGGACAGACTATGGCTACACCTTC
.	TRBV6-5	TRBJ2-3	.	CASRGDSTDTQYF	TGTGCCAGCAGAGGAGACAGCACAGATACGCAGTATTTT
.	TRBV18	TRBJ1-5	.	CASSLSNSNQPQHF	TGTGCCAGCTCACTTTCAAACAGTAATCAGCCCCAGCATTTT
once	TRBV29-1	TRBJ1-5	.	CSVAGTSGQPQHF	TGCAGCGTTGCTGGGACCTCAGGTCAGCCCCAGCATTTT
.	TRBV6-5	TRBJ2-2	.	CASRRSSHTGELFF	TGTGCCAGCAGAAGGTCGAGTCACACCGGGGAGCTGTTTTTT
.	TRBV29-1	TRBJ1-1	TRBD1	CSASRTGENTEAFF	TGCAGCGCTTCTCGGACAGGGGAGAACACTGAAGCTTTCTTT
.	TRBV2	TRBJ2-5	.	CASSRQGGEETQYF	TGTGCCAGCAGTCGACAGGGCGGGGAAGAGACCCAGTACTTC
.	TRBV19	TRBJ1-1	.	CASSWGSMNTEAFF	TGTGCCAGTAGTTGGGGGTCCATGAACACTGAAGCTTTCTTT
.	TRBV20-1	TRBJ1-2	.	CSARDLYGYTF	TGCAGTGCTAGGGACCTCTATGGCTACACCTTC
few	TRBV4-3	TRBJ1-3	.	CASSQDFSFSGNTIYF	TGCGCCAGCAGCCAAGACTTCAGTTTCTCTGGAAACACCATATATTTT
.	TRBV6-5	TRBJ1-1	.	CASSSPWGPEAFF	TGTGCCAGCAGTTCACCCTGGGGGCCTGAAGCTTTCTTT
.	TRBV6-5	TRBJ1-6	TRBD1	CASRPATGENSPLHF	TGTGCCAGCAGACCGGCAACAGGGGAGAATTCACCCCTCCACTTT
.	TRBV6-1	TRBJ1-2	.	CASSEWEENYGYTF	TGTGCCAGCAGTGAATGGGAGGAGAACTATGGCTACACCTTC
.	TRBV20-1	TRBJ2-5	TRBD2	CSASWGGEETQYF	TGCAGTGCTAGTTGGGGGGGGGAAGAGACCCAGTACTTC
.	TRBV24-1	TRBJ2-1	.	CATSDFLGGHNEQFF	TGTGCCACCAGTGATTTCCTGGGAGGACACAATGAGCAGTTCTTC
.	TRBV12-3/TRBV12-4	TRBJ1-2	.	CASSLRQSYGYTF	TGTGCCAGCAGTTTACGACAGAGCTATGGCTACACCTTC
once	TRBV5-1	TRBJ1-4	.	CASSAYSSTNEKLFF	TGCGCCAGCAGCGCCTATTCCTCAACTAATGAAAAACTGTTTTTT
.	TRBV5-1	TRBJ1-1	.	CASSLSTGNTEAFF	TGCGCCAGCAGCTTGTCTACGGGGAACACTGAAGCTTTCTTT
.	TRBV9	TRBJ1-1	.	CASSVDSLNTEAFF	TGTGCCAGCAGCGTAGACAGCCTGAACACTGAAGCTTTCTTT
.	TRBV7-9	TRBJ2-7	TRBD1	CASSFPPGQGAGEQYF	TGTGCCAGCAGCTTTCCTCCGGGACAGGGGGCTGGCGAGCAGTACTTC